The 5 T cell receptor beta chains listed next were all sequenced from one sample in a study of T-cell memory formation after mild COVID-19. Via MiXCR, TCRdb re-called the 5' RACE reads, giving one row per CDR3 protein. Here the sample spans about 280,000 distinct CDR3 sequences, approximately 7.6% being singletons. Sequenced: PBMCs or a T cell subset sorted from them (not recorded which). These receptors were collected from a young man who had mild COVID-19 (a few samples of this study predate the infection). Cell type and time point are not known.

The chain joins TRBV6-2 or TRBV6-3 to TRBJ2-7; D is unclear. Trimming took 5 bases from V and 7 from J, leaving 18 bases between them. The CDR3 is 14 residues long. Germline CDR1 and CDR2: MNHEY and SVGEGT. For the CDR3, the DNA is TGTGCCAGCAGTCCCCTCCTATTCCTGGGGGAGCAGTACGTC. Translation: CASSPLLFLGEQYV.

V is TRBV10-3 and J is TRBJ2-7, with D perhaps TRBD2 (6 bases). Per germline, CDR1 ENHRY and CDR2 SYGVKD. The CDR3 length is 14 residues. V shed 0 bases and J shed 6 bases, with 12 bases lying between them. CDR3 in amino acids: CAISESVGTGEQYV. As DNA, the CDR3 is TGTGCCATCAGTGAGTCTGTTGGGACTGGCGAGCAGTACGTC.

This clonotype was detected a few times. The rearrangement links TRBV10-3 to TRBJ2-7; tentative D call: TRBD2 (6 bases). Germline V gene lookup returns CDR1 ENHRY and CDR2 SYGVKD. The V and J ends lost 0 bases and 3 bases respectively, with 12 bases between them. There are 15 residues in the CDR3. CDR3 sequence (DNA): TGTGCCATCAGTGAGTCGGGAGGAGAAAGCTACGAGCAGTACTTC. Its protein is CAISESGGESYEQYF.

There are many counts of this clonotype. The chain uses TRBV4-2 and TRBJ2-7, with D possibly being TRBD2 (5 bases). Germline loops: CDR1 LGHNA, CDR2 YNFKEQ. This CDR3 contains 15 residues. The V gene lost 4 bases and the J gene lost 0 bases, with 13 bases spanning the gap. The CDR3 DNA follows: TGTGCCAGCAGCCCTAGCTTAATGTCCTCCTACGAGCAGTACTTC. This sequence encodes CASSPSLMSSYEQYF.

The DNA of the CDR3 is TGTGCCACCAGTGAGAACCCCGGGGGTTACAACTATGGCTACACCTTC. Translating it yields CATSENPGGYNYGYTF. This chain links TRBV24-1 with TRBJ1-2; the D gene is possibly TRBD1 (5 bases). From germline, CDR1 is KGHDR and CDR2 SFDVKD. This CDR3 contains 16 residues. V shed 4 bases and J shed 2 bases, with 16 bases lying between them.